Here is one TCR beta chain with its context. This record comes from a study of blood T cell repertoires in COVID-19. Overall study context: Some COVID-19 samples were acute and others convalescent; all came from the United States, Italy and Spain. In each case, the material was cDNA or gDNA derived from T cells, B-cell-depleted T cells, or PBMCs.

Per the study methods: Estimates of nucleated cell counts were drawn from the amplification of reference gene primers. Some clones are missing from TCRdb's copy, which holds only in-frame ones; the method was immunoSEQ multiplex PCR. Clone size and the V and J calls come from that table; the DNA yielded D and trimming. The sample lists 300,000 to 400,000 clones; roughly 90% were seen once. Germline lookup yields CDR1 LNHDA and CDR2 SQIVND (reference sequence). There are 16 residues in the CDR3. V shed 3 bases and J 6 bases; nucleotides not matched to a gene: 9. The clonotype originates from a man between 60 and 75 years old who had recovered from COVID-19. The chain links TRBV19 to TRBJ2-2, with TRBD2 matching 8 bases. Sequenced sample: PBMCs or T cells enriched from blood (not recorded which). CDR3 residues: CASSIRSSGSAGELFF. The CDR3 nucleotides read TGTGCCAGTAGTATTAGATCCAGCGGGAGTGCCGGGGAGCTGTTTTTT.